Included here is one TCR beta chain sequence, with context. Its antigen remains unknown. The sample belongs to a study of shared clonotypes between healthy human individuals. Background on the study: The composition of the donors was a couple of women and three men aged 18 to 49. Study results and caveats: The study found approximately 5% of naive CD4 clonotypes shared across several donors. Though the depth was large, rarefaction showed that sorted-subset sequencing was incomplete. The small donor group covered limited genetic and exposure diversity.

Profiling relied on immunoSEQ multiplex PCR, and the TCRdb table lists in-frame clones only, not all of them. In the table there are around 2,000,000 clones, just under 95% of which are singletons. Positive CCR7 selection of CD45RO-negative cells yielded the naive CD8 cells, and terminally differentiated effector memory CD45RA+ cells were excluded. The CDR3 extends over 13 amino acids. Germline assignment: CDR1 SNHLY and CDR2 FYNNEI. V was shortened by 6 bases and J by 5 bases, with 13 bases between the two germline ends. The receptor was isolated from a man aged 18-30 years in good health. The sequenced sample was naive CD8+ T cells sorted from blood. This chain uses TRBV2 with TRBJ2-5; D gene unclear. The CDR3 coding sequence is TGTGCCAGCAGCTCACTATCCCCGGAGACCCAGTACTTC. Translation: CASSSLSPETQYF. The full variable domain, its missing parts supplied by reference TRBV2 and TRBJ2-5, is EPEVTQTPSHQVTQMGQEVILRCVPISNHLYFYWYRQILGQKVEFLVSFYNNEISEKSEIFDDQFSVERPDGSNFTLKIRSTKLEDSAMYFCASSSLSPETQYFGPGTRLLVL.